This TCR beta chain was recovered during a study of T-cell reconstitution after alpha-beta-depleted transplantation in children. Study-level results: The authors attributed T-cell counts and diversity one year after transplant mostly to newly produced T cells. About two months after transplant, alpha-beta T cells reportedly came from several hundred expanded graft clones.

Germline V gene sequence: CDR1 SGHRS, CDR2 YFSETQ. This CDR3 has 17 residues. Unmatched junction bases numbered 14, after V lost 5 bases and J lost 5 bases. The table lists this clonotype with many counts. The antigen is undetermined. Unique molecular identifiers featured in how the TCRbeta library was prepared. TCRdb used MiXCR to reprocess the PCR reads, holding one entry per CDR3 protein. The table shows 700,000 to 850,000 distinct CDR3 sequences, with roughly 16% occurring only once. The material sequenced was PBMCs, mostly from graft donor cells, taken 360 days after TCRalphabeta/CD19-depleted stem cell transplant. The J gene is TRBJ2-7, the V gene TRBV5-1, with TRBD2 matching 12 bases. This receptor was obtained from a male patient between 10 and 17 years old who had a stem cell transplant for acute lymphoblastic leukemia, so the T cells may come from the graft donor. The CDR3 protein is CASRTVLASGRGHEQYF. The CDR3 coding sequence is TGCGCCAGCAGGACGGTATTGGCTAGCGGGAGGGGCCACGAGCAGTACTTC. Full variable domain (missing parts from reference TRBV5-1 and TRBJ2-7): KAGVTQTPRYLIKTRGQQVTLSCSPISGHRSVSWYQQTPGQGLQFLFEYFSETQRNKGNFPGRFSGRQFSNSRSEMNVSTLELGDSALYLCASRTVLASGRGHEQYFGPGTRLTVT.